The rows below give T cell receptor beta chains drawn from one sample of a study of blood T cell repertoires in COVID-19. Measured with immunoSEQ multiplex PCR; TCRdb has only the in-frame clones, and not every one. The repertoire holds fewer than 200,000 clones, with 81% as singletons. Sequencing was performed on peripheral blood. The receptors derive from a woman aged 40 to 50 with COVID-19, enrolled during active disease. CDR3s include the opening cysteine and the closing phenylalanine or tryptophan. D genes are given only for firm matches. Where a row states a size, it is once, few, many or the class of an expanded clone; other rows omit it.

D gene | CDR3 length | J gene | V gene | clone size | CDR3 protein | CDR3 DNA
. | 15 | TRBJ1-4 | TRBV30 | . | CAWSPGLRNDEKLFF | TGTGCCTGGAGTCCCGGGTTGCGTAACGACGAAAAACTGTTTTTT
TRBD2 | 14 | TRBJ2-5 | TRBV4-1 | . | CASSPSGMWETQYF | TGCGCCAGCTCCCCTAGCGGGATGTGGGAGACCCAGTACTTC
. | 13 | TRBJ1-5 | TRBV19 | . | CASSIGGSQPQHF | TGTGCCAGTTCCATCGGGGGAAGTCAGCCCCAGCATTTT
TRBD2 | 17 | TRBJ2-7 | TRBV28 | . | CASSSEVSGSVAYEQYF | TGTGCCAGCAGTTCCGAGGTTAGCGGGAGCGTGGCCTACGAGCAGTACTTC
TRBD1 | 16 | TRBJ1-2 | TRBV7-3 | . | CASSLTVGNDRGGYTF | TGTGCCAGCAGCTTAACGGTGGGCAATGACAGGGGTGGCTACACCTTC
. | 17 | TRBJ2-1 | TRBV5-4 | . | CASSLWPPQGKRNEQFF | TGTGCCAGCAGCTTGTGGCCCCCACAGGGAAAACGCAATGAGCAGTTCTTC
TRBD2 | 13 | TRBJ2-7 | TRBV30 | . | CAWSAGSGSEQYF | TGTGCCTGGAGTGCCGGGAGCGGGAGTGAGCAGTACTTC
. | 14 | TRBJ1-1 | TRBV5-6 | few | CASSPGLQVSEAFF | TGTGCCAGCAGCCCGGGACTGCAGGTGTCTGAAGCTTTCTTT
. | 17 | TRBJ2-6 | TRBV19 | . | CASSMHRVPSGANVLTF | TGTGCCAGTAGTATGCACAGGGTGCCCTCTGGGGCCAACGTCCTGACTTTC
. | 15 | TRBJ2-6 | TRBV2 | . | CASSEDFSGANVLTF | TGTGCCAGCAGTGAAGACTTCTCTGGGGCCAACGTCCTGACTTTC
TRBD1 | 15 | TRBJ2-5 | TRBV19 | once | CASNSQGAHDETQYF | TGTGCCAGTAACTCACAGGGGGCGCATGATGAGACCCAGTACTTC
TRBD1 | 12 | TRBJ1-1 | TRBV10-2 | . | CASRAGGTEAFF | TGCGCCAGCAGGGCAGGGGGCACTGAAGCTTTCTTT
TRBD2 | 21 | TRBJ2-2 | TRBV4-2 | . | CASSQVGVGLAGGLNTGELFF | TGTGCCAGCAGCCAAGTTGGTGTTGGACTAGCGGGGGGCCTGAACACCGGGGAGCTGTTTTTT
. | 15 | TRBJ1-1 | TRBV13 | . | CASSALGHGNTEAFF | TGTGCCAGCAGCGCACTTGGACACGGGAACACTGAAGCTTTCTTT
TRBD2 | 15 | TRBJ2-1 | TRBV19 | many | CASSVLAGANNEQFF | TGTGCCAGTAGTGTTCTAGCGGGGGCGAACAATGAGCAGTTCTTC
TRBD1 | 23 | TRBJ1-5 | TRBV7-8 | . | CASSPTGTGNEERGTTRNQPQHF | TGTGCCAGCAGCCCCACCGGGACAGGGAATGAAGAGCGGGGGACAACCCGCAATCAGCCCCAGCATTTT
TRBD2 | 13 | TRBJ2-7 | TRBV28 | . | CASRKREWYEQYF | TGTGCCAGTCGGAAGCGGGAGTGGTACGAGCAGTACTTC
TRBD1 | 14 | TRBJ2-5 | TRBV13 | . | CASSFRQGQETQYF | TGTGCCAGCAGCTTCCGACAGGGTCAAGAGACCCAGTACTTC
TRBD1 | 18 | TRBJ2-6 | TRBV5-8 | . | CASSSPGQGFPWANVLTF | TGTGCCAGCAGCTCGCCGGGACAGGGATTTCCCTGGGCCAACGTCCTGACTTTC
TRBD2 | 16 | TRBJ2-7 | TRBV11-2 | once | CASSLLAGGPSYEQYF | TGTGCCAGCAGCCTACTAGCGGGAGGACCCTCCTACGAGCAGTACTTC
. | 14 | TRBJ1-6 | TRBV4-1 | once | CASSQSGFNSPLHF | TGCGCCAGCAGCCAATCCGGGTTTAATTCACCCCTCCACTTT
. | 14 | TRBJ2-3 | TRBV28 | . | CASSPMTGGGTQYF | TGTGCCAGCAGTCCGATGACAGGCGGGGGCACGCAGTATTTT
. | 15 | TRBJ1-1 | TRBV30 | few | CAWRDRPGVSAEAFF | TGTGCCTGGAGGGACCGACCCGGGGTAAGCGCTGAAGCTTTCTTT
. | 13 | TRBJ2-5 | TRBV27 | . | CASSFTGGETQYF | TGTGCCAGCAGTTTCACGGGTGGAGAGACCCAGTACTTC
. | 11 | TRBJ1-3 | TRBV7-2 | few | CAVHSAPTIYF | TGTGCGGTACATTCCGCCCCCACCATATATTTT
. | 13 | TRBJ1-6 | TRBV15 | medium-sized | CATSRETGSPLHF | TGTGCCACCAGCAGGGAAACGGGTTCACCCCTCCACTTT
TRBD2 | 15 | TRBJ2-7 | TRBV5-5 | once | CASSLGLALAYEQYF | TGTGCCAGCAGCTTGGGACTAGCGCTGGCCTACGAGCAGTACTTC
. | 15 | TRBJ2-5 | TRBV5-6 | . | CASSLTGTREETQYF | TGTGCCAGCAGCCTGACAGGTACCAGAGAAGAGACCCAGTACTTC
. | 17 | TRBJ2-2 | TRBV6-2/TRBV6-3 | . | CASSYGAGSEKTGELFF | TGTGCCAGCAGTTACGGGGCGGGATCAGAGAAAACCGGGGAGCTGTTTTTT
. | 15 | TRBJ2-1 | TRBV18 | . | CASSPVAGSRNEQFF | TGTGCCAGCTCACCAGTCGCCGGGAGTCGCAATGAGCAGTTCTTC
TRBD1 | 14 | TRBJ2-2 | TRBV19 | . | CASNPGQITGELFF | TGTGCCAGCAATCCGGGACAGATAACCGGGGAGCTGTTTTTT
. | 15 | TRBJ2-7 | TRBV20-1 | . | CSASRDSRNSYEQYF | TGCAGTGCTAGTAGGGACTCGCGGAACTCCTACGAGCAGTACTTC
. | 16 | TRBJ2-3 | TRBV11-3 | . | CASSSTSTGRSDTQYF | TGTGCCAGCAGCTCCACCTCCACAGGGCGGTCAGATACGCAGTATTTT
TRBD1 | 14 | TRBJ1-2 | TRBV29-1 | . | CSVGKMGTGVGYTF | TGCAGCGTTGGAAAAATGGGAACAGGGGTCGGCTACACCTTC
. | 16 | TRBJ1-3 | TRBV2 | . | CASSLGGGRTGNTIYF | TGTGCCAGCAGCCTGGGGGGAGGGAGGACTGGAAACACCATATATTTT
TRBD1 | 14 | TRBJ1-4 | TRBV6-5 | . | CASKGDRGRGKLFF | TGTGCCAGTAAAGGAGACAGGGGAAGGGGAAAACTGTTTTTT
TRBD2 | 14 | TRBJ2-1 | TRBV7-2 | . | CASSFVGLAGEQFF | TGTGCCAGCAGCTTTGTTGGACTAGCTGGCGAGCAGTTCTTC